One and the same sample provided the 20 T cell receptor beta chains below, sequenced in a study of naive and memory T cell subsets. Both TRBC1 and TRBC2 were covered by a beta constant-region primer of two equimolar oligonucleotides. TCRdb ran MiXCR on the UMI-ligation and nested PCR reads and lists one entry per CDR3 protein. The table has about 90,000 distinct CDR3 sequences, 6% to 7.5% seen once. The sequenced sample was central memory CD4+ T cells from blood. These receptor sequences come from a human donor in good health.

This clonotype was seen a few times. The chain carries TRBV15 and TRBJ1-1; no clear D gene. V was cut by 0 bases and J by 6 bases, with 8 bases left in between. This CDR3 has 13 residues. Germline CDR1 and CDR2: LNHNV and YYDKDF (reference sequence). CDR3 sequence: CATSRDGVAEAFF. CDR3 nucleotides: TGTGCCACCAGCAGAGATGGTGTAGCTGAAGCTTTCTTT.

This clonotype was seen at least ten times. V and J are TRBV6-2 or TRBV6-3 and TRBJ1-5, with D possibly TRBD1 on 5 matching bases. The CDR3 length is 13 residues. Between the trimmed V and J ends, which lost 6 bases and 11 bases, there was a span of 17 bases. Per germline, CDR1 MNHEY and CDR2 SVGEGT. CDR3: CASREVGWGSQHF. CDR3 nucleotides: TGTGCCAGCAGGGAGGTTGGATGGGGGTCCCAGCATTTT.

For this clonotype: A much larger clone is a single base away; this may be a read error. This chain joins TRBV20-1 and TRBJ2-1; tentatively, D is TRBD2 (5 bases). V lost 6 bases, J lost 6 bases, and 18 bases lay in between. The CDR3 is made up of 14 amino acids. Germline CDR1 and CDR2: DFQATT and SNEGSKA (reference sequence). The CDR3, as DNA: TGCAGTGCGCAGCAGGAGGTCGAGGTCAATGAGCAGTTCTTC. Translation: CSAQQEVEVNEQFF.

This clonotype has more than one count but fewer than ten. This chain joins TRBV10-3 and TRBJ2-1; D possibly corresponds to TRBD2 (5 bases). The CDR3 sequence is 15 residues long. Germline-derived CDR1 and CDR2 are ENHRY and SYGVKD. Between the trimmed V and J ends, which lost 8 bases and 6 bases, there was a span of 20 bases. CDR3 in DNA: TGTGCCATCGATGAGGGTGGAAATGGAGGCAATGAGCAGTTCTTC. This sequence encodes CAIDEGGNGGNEQFF.

This clonotype occurred many times. This chain uses TRBV28 with TRBJ1-5; 8 bases line up with TRBD1. There are 17 residues in the CDR3. CDR1 is MDHEN, CDR2 SYDVKM, per germline. V lost 8 bases to trimming and J lost 1 base; unmatched junction nucleotides: 13. The CDR3 DNA is TGTGCCAGCTCAAAACAAAGACAGGGGAGAAGCAATCAGCCCCAGCATTTT. This gives the protein CASSKQRQGRSNQPQHF.

This chain joins TRBV20-1 and TRBJ2-5; no firm D call. This CDR3 comprises 11 residues. V shed 8 bases and J shed 1 base, with 8 bases lying between them. Germline values: CDR1 DFQATT, CDR2 SNEGSKA (reference sequence). CDR3 protein: CSFLSQETQYF. The CDR3 DNA sequence: TGCAGTTTCCTGAGCCAAGAGACCCAGTACTTC.

This clonotype occurred a few times. The chain links TRBV14 to TRBJ2-2; 11 bases match TRBD2. J lost 6 bases, V lost 0 bases, and 0 bases had no gene match. This CDR3 has 15 residues. CDR1 and CDR2 (germline): SGHDN, FVKESK. DNA for the CDR3: TGTGCCAGCAGCCAAGATAGCGGGAGGGCCGGGGAGCTGTTTTTT. Translated, it gives CASSQDSGRAGELFF.

The genes are TRBV25-1 and TRBJ2-7; TRBD2 matches 9 bases. Germline V lookup: CDR1 MGHDK, CDR2 SYGVNS. This CDR3 is built from 16 residues. V dropped 1 base and J dropped 9; count of bases not matched to a gene: 13. CDR3 coding DNA: TGTGCCAGCAGTGAATCCCGGGCGGGAGGGACCCCGGTGCAGTACTTC. It specifies CASSESRAGGTPVQYF.

This clonotype was seen a handful of times. The CDR3 DNA is TGTGCCAGCAGTTTAACCCGGGGTCGCCCCAATGAGCAGTTCTTC. Its protein product is CASSLTRGRPNEQFF. This sequence joins TRBV12-3 or TRBV12-4 and TRBJ2-1; weak D call: TRBD2 (5 bases). Trimming shortened V by 2 bases and J by 6 bases, and 14 bases separated the two germline ends. The CDR3 sequence is 15 residues long.

This clonotype turned up a few times. The genes are TRBV9 and TRBJ2-1, with 12 bases lining up with TRBD2. This CDR3 spans 15 amino acids. With V trimmed by 4 bases and J by 7 bases, 6 bases remained unmatched. Germline V gene lookup returns CDR1 SGDLS and CDR2 YYNGEE. CDR3 sequence reads: CASSPASGRGNEQFF. The DNA for the CDR3 is TGTGCCAGCAGCCCAGCTAGCGGGAGGGGGAATGAGCAGTTCTTC.

This clonotype occurred a few times. The chain employs TRBV11-3 and TRBJ2-1, with a weak D call TRBD2 (5 bases). Looked up from germline, CDR1 is SGHNT and CDR2 is YENEEA. Trimming pared 5 bases from V and 4 bases from J, leaving 24 bases between. The CDR3 sequence is 18 residues long. The CDR3, as DNA: TGTGCCAGCAGCCTAGTTGGACTGCAGCAGCTTACTTACAATGAGCAGTTCTTC. It encodes CASSLVGLQQLTYNEQFF.

CDR3 amino acids: CASSLTGGTDTQYF. The CDR3 nucleotides are TGTGCCAGCAGCTTAACAGGGGGCACAGATACGCAGTATTTT. This sequence joins TRBV7-3 and TRBJ2-3, with D perhaps matching TRBD1 (5 bases). CDR3 length: 14 amino acids. V dropped 0 bases and J dropped 1 base, with 5 bases sitting between them. Germline CDR1 is SGHTA and CDR2 is FQGTGA. The variable domain in full, with the rest retrieved from reference TRBV7-3 and TRBJ2-3, is GAGVSQTPSNKVTEKGKYVELRCDPISGHTALYWYRQSLGQGPEFLIYFQGTGAADDSGLPNDRFFAVRPEGSVSTLKIQRTERGDSAVYLCASSLTGGTDTQYFGPGTRLTVL.

This clonotype appeared many times. The chain joins TRBV5-1 to TRBJ2-5; 8 nucleotides line up with TRBD2. J gave up 1 base and V 4 bases, and 18 bases lay outside the gene matches. This CDR3 has 19 residues. CDR1 SGHRS and CDR2 YFSETQ come from the germline V gene. CDR3 protein: CASSPYSGRSGSLQETQYF. CDR3 nucleotides: TGCGCCAGCAGCCCGTACTCGGGCAGGAGCGGGAGCCTCCAAGAGACCCAGTACTTC.

This clonotype appeared many times. The CDR3 spells CASRSTGDEQFF. The CDR3 region has the DNA TGTGCCAGCAGGTCGACGGGGGATGAGCAGTTCTTC. This chain links TRBV5-6 with TRBJ2-1; weak D call: TRBD2 (6 bases). Germline V lookup: CDR1 SGHDT, CDR2 YYEEEE. The V end was cut by 5 bases, the J end by 8 bases, with 11 bases between. The length of the CDR3 is 12 residues.

This clonotype occurred a few times. V is TRBV21-1 and J is TRBJ2-7; the DNA was not used to check the table's D call, TRBD1. TRBV21-1 is a pseudogene segment. The CDR3 sequence is 14 residues long. The CDR3 DNA follows: TGTGCCAGCAGCCGACAGGACTTTTCCTACGAGCAGTACTTC. This codes for CASSRQDFSYEQYF.

This chain joins TRBV10-3 and TRBJ1-1; maybe TRBD1 (6 bases). Trimming took off 8 bases at V and 0 bases at J, with 13 bases between the two ends. The CDR3 is made up of 14 amino acids. Germline V gene lookup returns CDR1 ENHRY and CDR2 SYGVKD. For the CDR3, the DNA is TGTGCCATCTCTACAGGGATTTTGAACACTGAAGCTTTCTTT. This codes for CAISTGILNTEAFF.

The chain carries TRBV18 and TRBJ2-5; no definite D call. V lost 2 bases and J 1 base, leaving 8 bases between the germline ends. Germline CDR1 reads KGHSH; CDR2 reads LQKENI. The CDR3 covers 14 residues. CDR3 coding DNA: TGTGCCAGCTCACCAACCTATAGCCAAGAGACCCAGTACTTC. Translated: CASSPTYSQETQYF.

This clonotype was seen repeatedly, ten times or more. The chain uses TRBV20-1 and TRBJ1-3; 10 bases align to TRBD1. Germline V gives CDR1 DFQATT, CDR2 SNEGSKA (reference sequence). Losses at the gene ends were 3 bases for V and 6 bases for J; bases not matched to a gene: 2. This CDR3 has 13 residues. The CDR3 spells CSARDRGANTIYF. The DNA for the CDR3 is TGCAGTGCTAGGGACAGGGGGGCAAACACCATATATTTT.

This clonotype has more than one count but fewer than ten. The J gene is TRBJ2-7, the V gene TRBV30, with 8 bases lining up with TRBD2. CDR3 length: 13 amino acids. The V segment lost 0 bases and the J segment 3 bases; nucleotides outside the gene matches: 1. CDR1 is GTSNPN, CDR2 SVGIG, per germline (reference sequence). The CDR3 DNA sequence: TGTGCCTGGAGTGTAAGCGGGGGCTACGAGCAGTACTTC. Translation: CAWSVSGGYEQYF.

The chain uses TRBV2 and TRBJ1-5; D perhaps matches TRBD1 (5 bases). Germline V gives CDR1 SNHLY, CDR2 FYNNEI. The CDR3 covers 13 residues. The V and J ends lost 4 bases and 3 bases respectively, with 7 bases between them. CDR3 residues: CASSGQYNQPQHF. Written as DNA, the CDR3 is TGTGCCAGCAGTGGACAGTACAATCAGCCCCAGCATTTT.